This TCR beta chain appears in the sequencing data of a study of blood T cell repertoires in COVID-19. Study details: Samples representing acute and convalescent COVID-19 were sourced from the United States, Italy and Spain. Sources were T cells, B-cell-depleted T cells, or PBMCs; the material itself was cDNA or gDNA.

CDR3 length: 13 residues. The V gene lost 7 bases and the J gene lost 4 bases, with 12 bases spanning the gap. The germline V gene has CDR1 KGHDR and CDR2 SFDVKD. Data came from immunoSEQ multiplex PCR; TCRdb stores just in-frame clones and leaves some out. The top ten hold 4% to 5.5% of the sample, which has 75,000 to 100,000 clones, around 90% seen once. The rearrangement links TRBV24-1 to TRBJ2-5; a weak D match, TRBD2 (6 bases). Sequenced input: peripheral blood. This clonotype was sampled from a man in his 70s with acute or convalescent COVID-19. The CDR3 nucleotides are TGTGCCACCAGACGGGGGAGAAGAGAGACCCAGTACTTC. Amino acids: CATRRGRRETQYF.